This T cell receptor (beta chain) originates from a study of shared clonotypes between healthy human individuals. A note on this clone: The antigen is unknown. Since a far larger clone is one base different, this is likely a read error.

Repertoires were generated with immunoSEQ multiplex PCR, while TCRdb's copy carries only in-frame clones and drops some. The sample carries over 850,000 clones, about 80% recorded once. Splitting of CD4+ cells produced CD45RA+ naive and CD45RA-negative memory subsets. Study-level points and caveats: Lower generation probabilities were found for non-shared clonotypes than for those shared by all four donors. Despite large depth, sorted-subset datasets appeared incompletely sequenced.

The CDR3 is 13 residues long. CDR1 and CDR2 from the germline V gene are SGHNT and YENEEA. Trimming took 5 bases from V and 3 from J, leaving 11 bases between them. The sequencing sample was made of memory CD4+ T cells from PBMCs. The subset is: CD45RA-negative fraction. The chain uses TRBV11-3 and TRBJ2-7; D unresolved. This TCR came from a young man in good health. Some clones in this sample may be carry-over from other donors' samples. The CDR3 region is CASSRIRDYEQYF. CDR3 nucleotide sequence: TGTGCCAGCAGCCGGATTCGTGACTACGAGCAGTACTTC.